These 29 T cell receptor beta chains share one sample of origin, sequenced in a study of blood T cell repertoires in COVID-19. The repertoire was sequenced with immunoSEQ multiplex PCR; TCRdb's copy has only in-frame clones and lacks some. Of approximately 250,000 clones listed, 80% to 90% are singletons. The sample taken for sequencing was peripheral blood. These receptors originate from a woman between 40 and 50 years old who had recovered from COVID-19.

The chain has TRBV19 and TRBJ1-2; the match to TRBD1 covers 7 bases. V gave up 3 bases and J gave up 8 bases; unmatched junction bases: 6. Germline V lookup: CDR1 LNHDA, CDR2 SQIVND (reference sequence). This CDR3 spans 13 amino acids. CDR3 region: CASSIFGTVGYTF. The CDR3 nucleotides read TGTGCCAGTAGTATTTTCGGGACAGTCGGCTACACCTTC. The full variable domain, in which reference TRBV19 and TRBJ1-2 provide the parts outside the CDR3, is DGGITQSPKYLFRKEGQNVTLSCEQNLNHDAMYWYRQDPGQGLRLIYYSQIVNDFQKGDIAEGYSVSREKKESFPLTVTSAQKNPTAFYLCASSIFGTVGYTFGSGTRLTVV.

This chain links TRBV5-8 with TRBJ2-5, with 9 bases identical to TRBD1. There are 13 residues in the CDR3. Losses at the gene ends were 5 bases for V and 3 bases for J; bases not matched to a gene: 2. Germline CDR1 and CDR2: SGHTS and YDEGEE. The CDR3 DNA reads TGTGCCAGCAGGGGGACAGGGAAAGAGACCCAGTACTTC. This gives the protein CASRGTGKETQYF.

The chain carries TRBV12-1 and TRBJ1-5; the table's D call, TRBD1, was not checked against the DNA. TRBV12-1 is marked as a pseudogene. The CDR3 is 15 amino acids. The CDR3 nucleotides read TGTGCCAGCAGCTCCACCGACAGATCAAATCAGCCCCAGCATTTT. Protein: CASSSTDRSNQPQHF.

The chain recombines TRBV6-5 with TRBJ1-2, with TRBD1 matching over 7 bases. The junction had 8 bases not matched to a gene; V was cut back by 2 bases and J by 8 bases. Germline CDR1 and CDR2: MNHEY and SVGAGI. The CDR3 spans 14 residues. The CDR3 spells CASSYGQGVEGYTF. In DNA form, the CDR3 reads TGTGCCAGCAGTTACGGGCAGGGGGTAGAGGGCTACACCTTC.

CDR3 in DNA: TGTGCCAGCAGCTTAGAGGGTCAGGGGATTTATTATGGCTACACCTTC. This sequence encodes CASSLEGQGIYYGYTF. The rearrangement joins TRBV5-4 to TRBJ1-2, with D perhaps TRBD1 (6 bases). The CDR3 runs 16 residues. The germline V gene encodes CDR1 SGHNT and CDR2 YYREEE (reference sequence). V was cut by 2 bases and J by 5 bases, with 19 bases left in between.

This clone has only one observation. The CDR3 loop reads CASNRGTAVQETQYF. As DNA, the CDR3 is TGTGCCAGCAACAGAGGGACAGCCGTCCAAGAGACCCAGTACTTC. This chain joins TRBV7-9 and TRBJ2-5, with TRBD1 matching 7 bases. The CDR3 totals 15 residues. Losses at the gene ends were 7 bases for V and 1 base for J; bases not matched to a gene: 9. The germline CDR1 and CDR2 sequences are SEHNR and FQNEAQ (reference sequence).

This chain joins TRBV10-3 and TRBJ2-5, with D possibly matching TRBD2 (6 bases). CDR1 and CDR2 from the germline V gene are ENHRY and SYGVKD. V was cut by 10 bases and J by 4 bases, with 13 bases left in between. The CDR3 spans 12 residues. The CDR3 here is CATGIGGETQYF. CDR3 DNA: TGTGCCACCGGGATCGGGGGAGAGACCCAGTACTTC.

The gene calls are TRBV12-3 or TRBV12-4 and TRBJ1-1; possibly TRBD1 for D (6 bases). The CDR3 extends over 13 amino acids. The V gene lost 6 bases and the J gene lost 3 bases, with 11 bases spanning the gap. The CDR3 loop is CASSRRTDTEAFF. The CDR3 coding sequence is TGTGCCAGCAGCCGGAGGACAGACACTGAAGCTTTCTTT.

This rearrangement joins TRBV2 to TRBJ2-3, with TRBD2 identical over 8 bases. This CDR3 comprises 16 residues. Germline V lookup: CDR1 SNHLY, CDR2 FYNNEI. Trimming cost V 2 bases and J 2 bases; bases outside gene matches: 6. The CDR3 DNA is TGTGCCAGCAGTGAATTTTCGGGGGGGAACACAGATACGCAGTATTTT. This codes for CASSEFSGGNTDTQYF. Supplemented by reference TRBV2 and TRBJ2-3, the full variable domain reads EPEVTQTPSHQVTQMGQEVILRCVPISNHLYFYWYRQILGQKVEFLVSFYNNEISEKSEIFDDQFSVERPDGSNFTLKIRSTKLEDSAMYFCASSEFSGGNTDTQYFGPGTRLTVL.

The genes are TRBV6-5 and TRBJ1-2; D might be TRBD1 (5 bases). The V end was cut by 5 bases, the J end by 4 bases, with 14 bases between. The germline gives CDR1 MNHEY, CDR2 SVGAGI. The CDR3 is made up of 14 amino acids. The CDR3 coding sequence is TGTGCCAGCAGTACCGGTGGGGGGATCTATGGCTACACCTTC. This gives the protein CASSTGGGIYGYTF.

The rearrangement joins TRBV6-2 or TRBV6-3 to TRBJ2-7; the match to TRBD1 covers 7 bases. V gave up 5 bases and J gave up 7 bases; unmatched junction bases: 8. The CDR3 extends over 13 amino acids. CDR1 MNHEY and CDR2 SVGEGT come from the germline V gene. The CDR3 protein is CASSRPGQKEQYF. The CDR3 region has the DNA TGTGCCAGCAGTAGACCGGGACAGAAAGAGCAGTACTTC.

This clone appeared a few times. The chain combines TRBV5-6 with TRBJ1-4; 9 nucleotides match TRBD1. Germline lookup yields CDR1 SGHDT and CDR2 YYEEEE. With V trimmed by 3 bases and J by 8 bases, 14 bases remained unmatched. The CDR3 has 17 amino acids. CDR3 coding DNA: TGTGCCAGCAGCTGGATTAGTTCCGGGACAGGGATGGAAAAACTGTTTTTT. The encoded protein is CASSWISSGTGMEKLFF.

The J gene is TRBJ2-2, the V gene TRBV5-1; 16 bases fit TRBD2. Germline V gene lookup returns CDR1 SGHRS and CDR2 YFSETQ. The CDR3 covers 21 residues. With 4 bases clipped from V and 0 bases from J, the junction kept 12 bases outside the gene matches. CDR3 nucleotides: TGCGCCAGCAGCGCACGAAGAACCGGGACTAGCGGGGGGGCGAACACCGGGGAGCTGTTTTTT. Amino acid sequence: CASSARRTGTSGGANTGELFF.

The V call is TRBV10-3, the J call TRBJ1-2, with D maybe TRBD1 (5 bases). The CDR3 extends over 13 amino acids. The V end lost 3 bases, the J end lost 11 bases, and 16 bases lay between the germline ends. Germline-derived CDR1 and CDR2 are ENHRY and SYGVKD. CDR3 protein: CAISDQDTQGYTF. DNA of the CDR3: TGTGCCATCAGTGATCAGGACACTCAAGGATACACCTTC.

The chain couples TRBV7-2 to TRBJ1-1, with a possible D match to TRBD1 (5 bases). Trimming shortened V by 5 bases and J by 8 bases, and 12 bases separated the two germline ends. CDR1 and CDR2 (germline): SGHTA, FQGNSA. The CDR3 runs 12 residues. This CDR3 is CASSPQGHEAFF. The CDR3 nucleotides are TGTGCCAGCAGCCCCCAAGGACACGAAGCTTTCTTT.

Only one count was recorded for this clone. The chain employs TRBV4-3 and TRBJ2-1; D might be TRBD2 (6 bases). CDR1 LGHNA and CDR2 YSLEER come from the germline V gene. The CDR3 runs 14 residues. V lost 1 base to trimming and J lost 6 bases, with 10 bases between them. In nucleotides, the CDR3 is TGCGCCAGCAGCCAAGGGGACGGGGGCAATGAGCAGTTCTTC. Residues: CASSQGDGGNEQFF.

The rearrangement joins TRBV24-1 to TRBJ1-1, with D possibly TRBD1 on 6 matching bases. The CDR3 length is 13 residues. The V gene lost 4 bases and the J gene lost 4 bases, with 9 bases spanning the gap. CDR1 and CDR2 from the germline V gene are KGHDR and SFDVKD. CDR3 loop: CATSEDRSTEAFF. The CDR3 nucleotides are TGTGCCACCAGTGAAGACAGGTCCACTGAAGCTTTCTTT.

This chain uses TRBV2 with TRBJ1-4; D is unresolved. Germline CDR1 reads SNHLY; CDR2 reads FYNNEI. Trimming shortened V by 2 bases and J by 6 bases, and 10 bases separated the two germline ends. CDR3 size: 14 residues. In DNA, the CDR3 is TGTGCCAGCAGTGAACTTACCACTGATGAAAAACTGTTTTTT. Translated: CASSELTTDEKLFF.

This chain joins TRBV6-5 and TRBJ2-5, with 10 bases aligning to TRBD2. With 0 bases clipped from V and 5 bases from J, the junction kept 3 bases outside the gene matches. CDR1 and CDR2 from the germline V gene are MNHEY and SVGAGI. CDR3 size: 15 residues. CDR3 sequence reads: CASSYSSGGSETQYF. The CDR3 DNA reads as TGTGCCAGCAGTTACTCTAGCGGGGGGTCCGAGACCCAGTACTTC.

V usage is TRBV29-1 and J usage is TRBJ2-4; D may be TRBD1 (6 bases). Deletions cut 4 bases from V and 3 bases from J, with 19 bases between. Germline CDR1 is SQVTM and CDR2 is ANQGSEA. The CDR3 spans 16 residues. The CDR3 DNA is TGCAGCGTTGGATCTAGAGGGCTAGGGGGCAAAAACATTCAGTACTTC. Its protein is CSVGSRGLGGKNIQYF.

This clone was observed a single time. CDR3 region: CASSQNEWNEKLFF. CDR3 nucleotides: TGTGCCAGCAGCCAAAACGAGTGGAATGAAAAACTGTTTTTT. The chain recombines TRBV6-5 with TRBJ1-4; D call uncertain. V gave up 6 bases and J gave up 5 bases, with 13 bases separating them. The CDR3 loop spans 14 amino acids. Germline lookup yields CDR1 MNHEY and CDR2 SVGAGI.

V usage is TRBV6-5 and J usage is TRBJ2-7; D may be TRBD1 (6 bases). CDR1 and CDR2 (germline): MNHEY, SVGAGI. This CDR3 spans 14 amino acids. V gave up 9 bases and J gave up 2 bases, with 17 bases separating them. The CDR3 coding sequence is TGTGCCAGTTGCCCGGGACATCAAGCCTACGAGCAGTACTTC. This codes for CASCPGHQAYEQYF.

The chain carries TRBV9 and TRBJ2-5; 11 positions agree with TRBD1. Per the germline V gene, CDR1 is SGDLS and CDR2 is YYNGEE. The CDR3 has 15 amino acids. After removal of 0 bases from V and 4 bases from J, the junction contained 2 bases not matched to a gene. CDR3 sequence reads: CASSVDGQGAETQYF. The DNA for the CDR3 is TGTGCCAGCAGCGTAGACGGACAGGGGGCAGAGACCCAGTACTTC.

V and J are TRBV3-1 (or the pseudogene TRBV3-2) and TRBJ1-5; TRBD1 might be the D (5 bases). V lost 4 bases to trimming and J lost 0 bases, with 10 bases between them. The CDR3 has 15 residues. Germline V lookup: CDR1 LGHDT, CDR2 YNNKEL (reference sequence). CDR3 amino acids: CASSPARGSNQPQHF. CDR3 bases: TGTGCCAGCAGCCCGGCTAGGGGTAGCAATCAGCCCCAGCATTTT.

The genes are TRBV5-6 and TRBJ2-7; D perhaps matches TRBD1 (5 bases). Trimming left V 0 bases short and J 3 bases short, with 13 bases between. The CDR3 totals 15 residues. Germline CDR1 reads SGHDT; CDR2 reads YYEEEE. The CDR3 sequence is CASSLEGHFVYEQYF. CDR3 bases: TGTGCCAGCAGCTTGGAGGGGCACTTCGTCTACGAGCAGTACTTC.

The chain couples TRBV6-5 to TRBJ2-3; D possibly corresponds to TRBD2 (6 bases). The CDR3 has 14 amino acids. The germline V and J ends were trimmed by 6 bases and 2 bases, with 12 bases remaining between them. Germline values: CDR1 MNHEY, CDR2 SVGAGI. The CDR3 coding sequence is TGTGCCAGCAGCCCCCGGACTATCACAGATACGCAGTATTTT. Translated: CASSPRTITDTQYF.

V and J are TRBV5-1 and TRBJ2-1, with a weak D call TRBD2 (5 bases). Trimming took off 0 bases at V and 15 bases at J, with 13 bases between the two ends. This CDR3 comprises 12 residues. Germline V lookup: CDR1 SGHRS, CDR2 YFSETQ. The CDR3 sequence is CASSLELGPAFF. As DNA, the CDR3 is TGCGCCAGCAGCTTGGAACTAGGGCCGGCGTTCTTC.

V is TRBV3-1 (or the pseudogene TRBV3-2) and J is TRBJ2-5; the match to TRBD2 covers 10 bases. The trim removed 0 bases at V and 0 bases at J, leaving 7 bases unmatched. The CDR3 is 18 amino acids. CDR1 is LGHDT and CDR2 is YNNKEL in the germline V gene (reference sequence). This CDR3 is CASSQDGWLAGDQETQYF. The CDR3 nucleotides read TGTGCCAGCAGCCAAGATGGGTGGCTAGCGGGGGACCAAGAGACCCAGTACTTC.

The V gene is TRBV2, the J gene TRBJ2-5; no definite D call. CDR3 length equals 13 residues. Trimming pared 6 bases from V and 2 bases from J, leaving 10 bases between. Germline CDR1 reads SNHLY; CDR2 reads FYNNEI. The CDR3 region is CASSRYLQETQYF. The CDR3 nucleotides are TGTGCCAGCAGCCGGTACCTACAAGAGACCCAGTACTTC.